This T cell receptor (beta chain) was captured in a study of blood T cell repertoires in COVID-19. Study summary: Nucleic acid was either cDNA or gDNA, and it came from T cells, B-cell-depleted T cells, or PBMCs.

CDR1 is DFQATT, CDR2 SNEGSKA, per germline (reference sequence). Trimming left V 3 bases short and J 5 bases short, with 8 bases between. This CDR3 contains 11 residues. Authors' processing steps: Researchers report that nucleated cell counts were estimated from reference gene primer amplification. The assay was immunoSEQ multiplex PCR, and TCRdb's table has in-frame clones only and misses some. V, J and clone size are taken as reported in that table, and D and trimming were inferred from the DNA itself. This sample has approximately 280,000 clones, with about 86% found just once. What was sequenced was peripheral blood. This sequence originates from a woman younger than 45 who had recovered from COVID-19. The chain employs TRBV20-1 and TRBJ2-7; D call uncertain. DNA of the CDR3: TGCAGTGCTAGTGTGGAGAACGAGCAGTACTTC. This codes for CSASVENEQYF.